The 2 T cell receptor beta chains reported below all come from one sample, sequenced in a study of chemoradiotherapy in HPV16-positive cancers. Some clones are missing from TCRdb's copy, which holds only in-frame ones; the method was immunoSEQ multiplex PCR. The sample yields some 10,000 clones, about 84% seen once. Sequencing used blood, obtained from a patient who underwent chemoradiotherapy. The receptors were gathered from a human donor with HPV-associated anogenital cancer.

This clone was seen once. The chain recombines TRBV14 with TRBJ2-4; D assignment may be TRBD1 or TRBD2 (6 bases each). The germline V gene encodes CDR1 SGHDN and CDR2 FVKESK. CDR3 length equals 16 residues. V was trimmed by 1 base and J by 0 bases, leaving 10 bases between them. CDR3 residues: CASSQAGALAKNIQYF. The CDR3 coding sequence is TGTGCCAGCAGCCAAGCGGGGGCCCTAGCCAAAAACATTCAGTACTTC.

The chain recombines TRBV2 with TRBJ2-7; 9 positions match TRBD1. V lost 7 bases, J lost 3 bases, and 7 bases stayed unmatched. This CDR3 is 14 amino acids long. CDR1 and CDR2 (germline): SNHLY, FYNNEI. The CDR3 sequence: CASNSGTGFYEQYF. Here the CDR3 DNA reads TGTGCCAGCAATTCCGGGACAGGGTTCTACGAGCAGTACTTC.